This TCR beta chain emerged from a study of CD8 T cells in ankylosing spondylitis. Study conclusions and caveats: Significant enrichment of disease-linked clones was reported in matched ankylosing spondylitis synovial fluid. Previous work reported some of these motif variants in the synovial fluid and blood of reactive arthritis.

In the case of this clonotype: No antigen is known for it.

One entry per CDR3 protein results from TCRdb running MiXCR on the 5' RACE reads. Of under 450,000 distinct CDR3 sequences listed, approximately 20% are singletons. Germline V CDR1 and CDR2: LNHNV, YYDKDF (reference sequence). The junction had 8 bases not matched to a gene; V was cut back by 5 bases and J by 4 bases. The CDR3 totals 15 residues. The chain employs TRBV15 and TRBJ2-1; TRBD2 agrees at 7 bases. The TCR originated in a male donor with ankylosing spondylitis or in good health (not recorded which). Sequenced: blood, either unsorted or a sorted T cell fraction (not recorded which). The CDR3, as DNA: TGTGCCACCAGCGGTAGCGGGCCCTTTTACAATGAGCAGTTCTTC. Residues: CATSGSGPFYNEQFF.